These 25 T cell receptor beta chains share one sample of origin, sequenced in a study of naive CD8 T cells in extremely preterm neonates (dated by TCRdb to 2015 to 2018). Library construction relied on the immunoSEQ multiplex PCR assay. The clones in this table, taken by TCRdb from immuneACCESS, are in-frame only. Not every clone is retained; where verified, under half of the shortfall comes from an unresolved V gene, and the cause of the rest is unknown. This sample gives about 5,500 clones in total; 95% to 97% of them show up just once. The top ten clones comprise 0.75% to 0.8% of the sample. Sequenced input: naive CD8+ T cells from blood. All receptors come from a human donor in good health.

The chain carries TRBV6-5 and TRBJ1-1; 8 bases line up with TRBD1. The CDR3 consists of 15 residues. J gave up 7 bases and V 5 bases, and 12 bases lay outside the gene matches. Germline values: CDR1 MNHEY, CDR2 SVGAGI. The CDR3 nucleotides are TGTGCCAGCAGTACCCCCTCAGGGGGCACTTATGAAGCTTTCTTT. Translation: CASSTPSGGTYEAFF.

The J gene is TRBJ1-1, the V gene TRBV28, with 8 bases that match TRBD1. There are 14 residues in the CDR3. V shed 2 bases, J shed 4 bases, and the junction held 3 bases outside the gene matches. Germline V gene lookup returns CDR1 MDHEN and CDR2 SYDVKM. In DNA form, the CDR3 reads TGTGCCAGCAGTTTACAGGGGGCGTCCACTGAAGCTTTCTTT. It specifies CASSLQGASTEAFF.

The chain couples TRBV7-9 to TRBJ1-1; no reliable D call. The CDR3 totals 13 residues. Per germline, CDR1 SEHNR and CDR2 FQNEAQ (reference sequence). The V end lost 5 bases, the J end lost 1 base, and 8 bases lay between the germline ends. The chain's CDR3 is CASSNGENTEAFF. The CDR3 DNA reads as TGTGCCAGCAGCAACGGAGAGAACACTGAAGCTTTCTTT. Looking up the rest from reference TRBV7-9 and TRBJ1-1 gives the full variable domain: DTGVSQNPRHKITKRGQNVTFRCDPISEHNRLYWYRQTLGQGPEFLTYFQNEAQLEKSRLLSDRFSAERPKGSFSTLEIQRTEQGDSAMYLCASSNGENTEAFFGQGTRLTVV.

V gene TRBV2 combines with J gene TRBJ1-1; D is ambiguous. The V and J ends lost 10 bases and 1 base respectively, with 16 bases between them. The CDR3 contains 14 residues. Germline V gene sequence: CDR1 SNHLY, CDR2 FYNNEI. CDR3 amino acids: CATRPSPGNTEAFF. The CDR3 region has the DNA TGTGCCACCCGACCCTCACCGGGGAACACTGAAGCTTTCTTT.

This sequence joins TRBV6-5 and TRBJ1-1, with D unresolved. This CDR3 is 16 amino acids long. Trimming removed 4 bases from V and 3 bases from J, with 18 bases in between. Germline CDR1 MNHEY, CDR2 SVGAGI. The CDR3 DNA follows: TGTGCCAGCAGTTCTGACGGACTCCCGGCACACACTGAAGCTTTCTTT. Its protein is CASSSDGLPAHTEAFF.

This sequence joins TRBV6-1 and TRBJ1-5; unclear D gene. The germline V gene has CDR1 MNHNS and CDR2 SASEGT. The V end was cut by 6 bases, the J end by 7 bases, with 16 bases between. This CDR3 is 14 amino acids long. The CDR3 nucleotides are TGTGCCAGCAGGTTCGAGGGTTTCAGGCAGCCCCAGCATTTT. Protein sequence: CASRFEGFRQPQHF.

V and J are TRBV7-9 and TRBJ2-1; 8 nucleotides agree with TRBD2. Germline V CDR1 and CDR2: SEHNR, FQNEAQ (reference sequence). CDR3 size: 13 residues. For the CDR3, the DNA is TGTTCCACGGGGGGGGGCTCCTACAATGAGCAGTTCTTC. Its protein is CSTGGGSYNEQFF.

This sequence joins TRBV7-2 and TRBJ1-2; D is undetermined. Trimming stripped 5 bases from V and 3 bases from J, with 4 bases between. Germline-derived CDR1 and CDR2 are SGHTA and FQGNSA. There are 11 residues in the CDR3. CDR3 bases: TGTGCCAGCAGCGGCTACTATGGCTACACCTTC. This codes for CASSGYYGYTF.

This sequence joins TRBV2 and TRBJ2-7; 10 positions match TRBD2. Trimming at V came to 3 bases and at J to 1 base, leaving 6 bases not matched to a gene. The CDR3 runs to 16 residues. Germline V lookup: CDR1 SNHLY, CDR2 FYNNEI. As DNA, the CDR3 is TGTGCCAGCAGTGACAGCCCGGGACTAGCGTCCTACGAGCAGTACTTC. Its translation is CASSDSPGLASYEQYF. The full variable domain, rest sourced from reference TRBV2 and TRBJ2-7, is EPEVTQTPSHQVTQMGQEVILRCVPISNHLYFYWYRQILGQKVEFLVSFYNNEISEKSEIFDDQFSVERPDGSNFTLKIRSTKLEDSAMYFCASSDSPGLASYEQYFGPGTRLTVT.

The chain couples TRBV6-1 to TRBJ2-2, with TRBD2 matching over 7 bases. The CDR3 totals 16 residues. V dropped 4 bases and J dropped 4; count of bases not matched to a gene: 9. Germline V gene lookup returns CDR1 MNHNS and CDR2 SASEGT. The DNA for the CDR3 is TGTGCCAGCAGTGTATGGGAAGGGGAGGGCACCGGGGAGCTGTTTTTT. This gives the protein CASSVWEGEGTGELFF.

V is TRBV4-1 and J is TRBJ2-1, with TRBD1 identical over 7 bases. V lost 5 bases, J lost 8 bases, and 12 bases stayed unmatched. Germline CDR1 and CDR2: MGHRA and YSYEKL. The CDR3 runs to 15 residues. The CDR3 here is CASSARPGGNHEQFF. Here the CDR3 DNA reads TGCGCCAGCAGCGCGAGACCAGGGGGTAATCATGAGCAGTTCTTC.

This clone has just one count. The CDR3 coding sequence is TGTGCCAGCAGCCTTGTGGACAGCCTAACCCACTACACCTTC. This codes for CASSLVDSLTHYTF. The chain has TRBV14 and TRBJ1-2; possible D gene TRBD1, 6 bases. V was pared by 4 bases and J by 10 bases, with 19 bases between. The CDR3 totals 14 residues. Germline V gene lookup returns CDR1 SGHDN and CDR2 FVKESK.

This clone was found once. The chain carries TRBV7-6 and TRBJ2-3; possible D gene TRBD2, 5 bases. The germline V and J ends were trimmed by 5 bases and 5 bases, with 17 bases remaining between them. The CDR3 has 15 amino acids. Germline V CDR1 and CDR2: SGHVS, FNYEAQ. Written as DNA, the CDR3 is TGTGCCAGCAGCCCGCCCCTCGAGGGATTAGATACGCAGTATTTT. It yields the protein CASSPPLEGLDTQYF.

This rearrangement joins TRBV28 to TRBJ1-2; TRBD1 is a possible D gene (5 bases). The germline V gene encodes CDR1 MDHEN and CDR2 SYDVKM. The CDR3 is made up of 16 amino acids. Trimming left V 2 bases short and J 0 bases short, with 13 bases between. The CDR3 reads CASSLPTEKANYGYTF. CDR3 in DNA: TGTGCCAGCAGTTTACCGACAGAGAAAGCTAACTATGGCTACACCTTC.

This sequence joins TRBV4-3 and TRBJ2-3; unclear D gene. V lost 4 bases, J lost 1 base, and 12 bases lay in between. Looked up from germline, CDR1 is LGHNA and CDR2 is YSLEER. The length of the CDR3 is 15 residues. The CDR3 spells CASSPYRSGTDTQYF. As DNA, the CDR3 is TGCGCCAGCAGCCCCTACAGATCGGGCACAGATACGCAGTATTTT.

The table lists this clone with a count of one. The chain uses TRBV9 and TRBJ1-2, with D maybe TRBD1 (5 bases). The germline V gene encodes CDR1 SGDLS and CDR2 YYNGEE. CDR3 length: 15 residues. V was shortened by 0 bases and J by 4 bases, with 13 bases between the two germline ends. As DNA, the CDR3 is TGTGCCAGCAGCGTAGTCGGAGGGGCCATCTATGGCTACACCTTC. This translates into CASSVVGGAIYGYTF.

The chain is built from TRBV28 and TRBJ2-7; possibly TRBD1 for D (6 bases). Looked up from germline, CDR1 is MDHEN and CDR2 is SYDVKM. The length of the CDR3 is 13 residues. V lost 7 bases to trimming and J lost 1 base, with 11 bases between them. The CDR3 sequence: CASTETGSYEQYV. The CDR3 DNA reads TGTGCCAGCACCGAAACAGGGTCCTACGAGCAGTACGTC.

The V gene is TRBV5-1, the J gene TRBJ2-7; a weak D match, TRBD2 (6 bases). Trimming cost V 0 bases and J 1 base, with 8 bases left between them. CDR3 length equals 14 residues. Germline CDR1 SGHRS, CDR2 YFSETQ. CDR3 coding DNA: TGCGCCAGCAGCTTGGACGGGAGATCCTACGAGCAGTACTTC. Protein product: CASSLDGRSYEQYF.

V and J are TRBV7-8 and TRBJ1-5; no definite D call. In germline, CDR1 is SGHVS, CDR2 FQNEAQ. The CDR3 totals 15 residues. Trimming took 2 bases from V and 1 from J, leaving 9 bases between them. Written as DNA, the CDR3 is TGTGCCAGCAGCTTAATTGGTCAGAGCAATCAGCCCCAGCATTTT. As protein: CASSLIGQSNQPQHF.

The rearrangement links TRBV4-3 to TRBJ1-3; 7 bases match TRBD1. This CDR3 has 16 amino acids. The V gene's germline CDR1 is LGHNA and CDR2 YSLEER. V was pared by 0 bases and J by 2 bases, with 4 bases of the junction left unmatched. DNA of the CDR3: TGCGCCAGCAGCCAAGATGGACAGGCCCCTGGAAACACCATATATTTT. Translation: CASSQDGQAPGNTIYF.

V and J are TRBV6-5 and TRBJ2-2; D possibly corresponds to TRBD2 (7 bases). This CDR3 contains 14 residues. Germline CDR1 MNHEY, CDR2 SVGAGI. V lost 6 bases, J lost 3 bases, and 11 bases lay in between. DNA for the CDR3: TGTGCCAGCAGATCGGGGGGCTACACCGGGGAGCTGTTTTTT. This translates into CASRSGGYTGELFF.

This chain connects TRBV19 to TRBJ1-5; D uncertain. V lost 6 bases and J 0 bases, leaving 3 bases between the germline ends. CDR1 and CDR2 from the germline V gene are LNHDA and SQIVND (reference sequence). This CDR3 is 12 amino acids long. The CDR3 nucleotides read TGTGCCAGTAGGTATAGCAATCAGCCCCAGCATTTT. Translating it yields CASRYSNQPQHF. The full variable domain, in which reference TRBV19 and TRBJ1-5 provide the parts outside the CDR3, is DGGITQSPKYLFRKEGQNVTLSCEQNLNHDAMYWYRQDPGQGLRLIYYSQIVNDFQKGDIAEGYSVSREKKESFPLTVTSAQKNPTAFYLCASRYSNQPQHFGDGTRLSIL.

The genes are TRBV7-2 and TRBJ1-4; the D gene is possibly TRBD1 (5 bases). Germline V CDR1 and CDR2: SGHTA, FQGNSA. Trimming cost V 0 bases and J 5 bases, with 25 bases left between them. CDR3 length: 20 residues. The CDR3 DNA is TGTGCCAGCAGCTTAGCGCGGATGCAGGGTTTCGCTCAGCAAAATGAAAAACTGTTTTTT. Translation: CASSLARMQGFAQQNEKLFF.

V usage is TRBV5-5 and J usage is TRBJ1-2, with D possibly being TRBD1 (6 bases). Germline V gene lookup returns CDR1 SGHKS and CDR2 YYEKEE (reference sequence). The CDR3 length is 15 residues. V was shortened by 4 bases and J by 4 bases, with 17 bases between the two germline ends. CDR3 amino acids: CASSNWGGLGYGYTF. CDR3 in DNA: TGTGCCAGCAGCAACTGGGGGGGCCTCGGCTATGGCTACACCTTC. Full variable domain (remainder filled in from reference TRBV5-5 and TRBJ1-2): DAGVTQSPTHLIKTRGQQVTLRCSPISGHKSVSWYQQVLGQGPQFIFQYYEKEERGRGNFPDRFSARQFPNYSSELNVNALLLGDSALYLCASSNWGGLGYGYTFGSGTRLTVV.

The chain is built from TRBV28 and TRBJ1-2, with TRBD1 matching 8 bases. The CDR3 is 14 residues long. Germline CDR1 reads MDHEN; CDR2 reads SYDVKM. With V trimmed by 5 bases and J by 3 bases, 5 bases remained unmatched. CDR3 protein: CASSLRDRYYGYTF. The CDR3 DNA is TGTGCCAGCAGTCTCCGGGACAGGTACTATGGCTACACCTTC.